The clone carrying this TCR beta chain has just one count. Sequencing was performed with immunoSEQ multiplex PCR; in TCRdb, only in-frame clones are kept and a portion is missing. The table lists tens of thousands of clones, 80% to 95% of them singletons. The data are from a study of T cell changes during pregnancy in multiple sclerosis. V lost 0 bases to trimming and J lost 4 bases; unmatched junction nucleotides: 13. There are 18 residues in the CDR3. Germline V CDR1 and CDR2: SGHKS, YYEKEE (reference sequence). The sequencing used CD4+ T cells from peripheral blood mononuclear cells, collected in the third trimester of pregnancy. This chain connects TRBV5-5 to TRBJ2-7, with 10 bases matching TRBD1. The TCR sequence derives from a female donor with multiple sclerosis, enrolled in a pregnancy study. The CDR3 bases are TGTGCCAGCAGCTTGGAAGGGGTCGGGACAGGGGTACTGTACGAGCAGTACTTC. Encoded protein: CASSLEGVGTGVLYEQYF.